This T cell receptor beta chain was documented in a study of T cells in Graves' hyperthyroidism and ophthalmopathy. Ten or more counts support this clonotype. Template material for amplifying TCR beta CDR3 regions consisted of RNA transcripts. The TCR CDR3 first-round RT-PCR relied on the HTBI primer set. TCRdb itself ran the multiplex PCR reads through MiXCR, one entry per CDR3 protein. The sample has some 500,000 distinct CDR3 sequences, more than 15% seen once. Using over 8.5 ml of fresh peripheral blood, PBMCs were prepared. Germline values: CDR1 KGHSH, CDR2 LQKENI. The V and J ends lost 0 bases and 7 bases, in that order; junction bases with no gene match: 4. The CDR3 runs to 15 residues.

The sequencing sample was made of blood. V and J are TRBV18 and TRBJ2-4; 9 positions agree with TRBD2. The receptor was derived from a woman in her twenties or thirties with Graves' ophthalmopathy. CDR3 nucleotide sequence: TGTGCCAGCTCACCACCGAGGGCGGGAGGGAACATTCAGTACTTC. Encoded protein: CASSPPRAGGNIQYF. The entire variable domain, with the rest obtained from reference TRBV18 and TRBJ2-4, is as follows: NAGVMQNPRHLVRRRGQEARLRCSPMKGHSHVYWYRQLPEEGLKFMVYLQKENIIDESGMPKERFSAEFPKEGPSILRIQQVVRGDSAAYFCASSPPRAGGNIQYFGAGTRLSVL.